These 21 T cell receptor beta chains were sequenced from one sample in a study of blood T cell repertoires in COVID-19. Measured with immunoSEQ multiplex PCR; TCRdb has only the in-frame clones, and not every one. The sample consists of about 220,000 clones, 85% to 90% of them appearing once. Sequencing was carried out using PBMCs or T cells enriched from blood (not recorded which). The receptors shown here come from a woman between 18 and 29 years old in a cohort exposed to, infected with or recovered from COVID-19 (not recorded which).

The chain is built from TRBV7-9 and TRBJ2-1, with D perhaps TRBD1 (6 bases). The germline V gene has CDR1 SEHNR and CDR2 FQNEAQ (reference sequence). With 4 bases removed from V and 2 bases from J, the gap between germline ends came to 12 bases. There are 15 residues in the CDR3. The chain's CDR3 is CASSSGRGPYNEQFF. The CDR3 DNA reads TGTGCCAGCAGCTCGGGCAGGGGACCCTACAATGAGCAGTTCTTC.

The V gene is TRBV6-5, the J gene TRBJ1-6; D is unresolved. This CDR3 spans 14 amino acids. From germline, CDR1 is MNHEY and CDR2 SVGAGI. V was trimmed by 6 bases and J by 10 bases, leaving 16 bases between them. CDR3 sequence: CASSRGSRGSPLHF. The CDR3 DNA reads TGTGCCAGCAGCCGCGGGAGTCGAGGCTCACCCCTCCACTTT.

This sequence joins TRBV7-8 and TRBJ2-6; D might be TRBD2 (7 bases). The CDR3 loop spans 21 amino acids. Trimming stripped 0 bases from V and 0 bases from J, with 21 bases between. Germline loops: CDR1 SGHVS, CDR2 FQNEAQ. The CDR3 DNA sequence: TGTGCCAGCAGCTTAGCCCCTCCGCGGGGGCCCGAGAGCTCTGGGGCCAACGTCCTGACTTTC. It translates to CASSLAPPRGPESSGANVLTF. The whole variable domain, remainder taken from reference TRBV7-8 and TRBJ2-6, is GAGVSQSPRYKVAKRGQDVALRCDPISGHVSLFWYQQALGQGPEFLTYFQNEAQLDKSGLPSDRFFAERPEGSVSTLKIQRTQQEDSAVYLCASSLAPPRGPESSGANVLTFGAGSRLTVL.

The chain joins TRBV3-1 (or the pseudogene TRBV3-2) to TRBJ2-7, with TRBD1 matching 8 bases. The CDR3 loop spans 14 amino acids. From germline, CDR1 is LGHDT and CDR2 YNNKEL (reference sequence). Trimming removed 0 bases from V and 6 bases from J; junction bases left unmatched: 4. The CDR3 loop is CASSQDRGLAEQYF. CDR3 in DNA: TGTGCCAGCAGCCAAGACAGGGGGCTGGCCGAGCAGTACTTC.

The gene calls are TRBV3-1 (or the pseudogene TRBV3-2) and TRBJ1-6; 7 bases are a match to TRBD1. The length of the CDR3 is 16 residues. V gave up 4 bases and J gave up 7 bases; unmatched junction bases: 10. Germline lookup yields CDR1 LGHDT and CDR2 YNNKEL (reference sequence). Written as DNA, the CDR3 is TGTGCCAGCAGCCCGACAGGGAAGGATAAAAATTCACCCCTCCACTTT. This sequence encodes CASSPTGKDKNSPLHF.

This chain uses TRBV28 with TRBJ1-2; D uncertain. This CDR3 spans 12 amino acids. The V end lost 6 bases, the J end lost 5 bases, and 10 bases lay between the germline ends. CDR1 and CDR2 from the germline V gene are MDHEN and SYDVKM. DNA of the CDR3: TGTGCCAGCAGCCAATCAGTTTATGGCTACACCTTC. It translates to CASSQSVYGYTF.

In its sample, this clone was seen once. The chain has TRBV19 and TRBJ2-1; maybe TRBD1 (5 bases). Germline V lookup: CDR1 LNHDA, CDR2 SQIVND (reference sequence). The CDR3 has 15 amino acids. V was clipped by 1 base and J by 0 bases, with 7 bases between them. Here the CDR3 reads CASSIAGPSYNEQFF. The CDR3 region has the DNA TGTGCCAGTAGTATAGCAGGGCCCTCCTACAATGAGCAGTTCTTC.

Worth noting for this clone: A read error may account for a junction end that differs from germline. The gene calls are TRBV7-7 and TRBJ2-3; 13 bases are shared with TRBD2. CDR1 and CDR2 from the germline V gene are SSHAT and FNYEAQ (reference sequence). CDR3 length equals 15 residues. In DNA form, the CDR3 reads TGTGCTAGCAGCCGCGGACTAGCGGGAGCAGATACGCAGTATTTT. Its protein product is CASSRGLAGADTQYF.

The genes are TRBV6-5 and TRBJ2-3, with D perhaps TRBD1 (6 bases). V lost 0 bases and J 7 bases, leaving 14 bases between the germline ends. Per the germline V gene, CDR1 is MNHEY and CDR2 is SVGAGI. The CDR3 sequence is 15 residues long. For the CDR3, the DNA is TGTGCCAGCAGTTACTCGACAGGATCTAAGAATACGCAGTATTTT. This sequence encodes CASSYSTGSKNTQYF.

The chain has TRBV19 and TRBJ1-3; no clear D gene. This CDR3 has 12 amino acids. The germline CDR1 and CDR2 sequences are LNHDA and SQIVND (reference sequence). V was cut by 3 bases and J by 2 bases, with 2 bases left in between. The CDR3 nucleotides are TGTGCCAGTAGTATCGCTGGAAACACCATATATTTT. This translates into CASSIAGNTIYF.

This chain uses TRBV2 with TRBJ2-1, with 8 positions matching TRBD2. The CDR3 covers 14 residues. The V and J ends lost 7 bases and 7 bases, in that order; junction bases with no gene match: 9. Germline V lookup: CDR1 SNHLY, CDR2 FYNNEI. CDR3 protein: CASNDGRGGNEQFF. The CDR3 nucleotides are TGTGCCAGCAATGACGGGAGGGGGGGGAATGAGCAGTTCTTC.

This rearrangement joins TRBV9 to TRBJ1-1; maybe TRBD1 (6 bases). The CDR3 totals 13 residues. Trimming pared 4 bases from V and 8 bases from J, leaving 15 bases between. Looked up from germline, CDR1 is SGDLS and CDR2 is YYNGEE. Written as DNA, the CDR3 is TGTGCCAGCAGCCGAGGGGGGGTGTACGAAGCTTTCTTT. This gives the protein CASSRGGVYEAFF.

The chain combines TRBV18 with TRBJ2-1; TRBD1 agrees at 9 bases. V was clipped by 3 bases and J by 7 bases; unmatched bases: 4. The germline V gene has CDR1 KGHSH and CDR2 LQKENI. The CDR3 contains 14 residues. Written as DNA, the CDR3 is TGTGCCAGCTCACCTAGGACAGGGGAGAATGAGCAGTTCTTC. Protein product: CASSPRTGENEQFF.

The J gene is TRBJ2-1, the V gene TRBV28, with 11 positions matching TRBD2. J lost 3 bases, V lost 5 bases, and 6 bases had no gene match. This CDR3 has 16 amino acids. From germline, CDR1 is MDHEN and CDR2 SYDVKM. CDR3 coding DNA: TGTGCCAGCAGTCCTCCGGGACTAGCGGACTACAATGAGCAGTTCTTC. It encodes CASSPPGLADYNEQFF.

The chain uses TRBV28 and TRBJ1-2, with no clear D. The germline V gene encodes CDR1 MDHEN and CDR2 SYDVKM. The CDR3 totals 12 residues. V was shortened by 1 base and J by 7 bases, with 7 bases between the two germline ends. The CDR3 DNA sequence: TGTGCCAGCAGTTTATTCAGCGGTGGCTACACCTTC. Its translation is CASSLFSGGYTF.

This clone was seen only a few times. CDR3 region: CASSQGGTDTQYF. The CDR3 DNA sequence: TGTGCCAGCAGCCAAGGAGGTACAGATACGCAGTATTTT. The chain carries TRBV3-1 (or the pseudogene TRBV3-2) and TRBJ2-3; no clear D. V shed 1 base and J shed 3 bases, with 5 bases lying between them. The CDR3 runs to 13 residues. Per the germline V gene, CDR1 is LGHDT and CDR2 is YNNKEL (reference sequence).

The chain carries TRBV12-2 and TRBJ2-1; no DNA check was done on the table's D call, TRBD2. TRBV12-2 is termed a pseudogene. The CDR3 is 13 amino acids. The CDR3 DNA reads TGTGCAAGTCGCCGTCGGGACTCCAATGAGCAGTTCTTC. As protein: CASRRRDSNEQFF.

The chain couples TRBV6-4 to TRBJ1-5; TRBD1 agrees at 8 bases. Losses at the gene ends were 2 bases for V and 6 bases for J; bases not matched to a gene: 12. CDR3 length: 17 residues. Per germline, CDR1 MRHNA and CDR2 SNTAGT. The CDR3 loop reads CASSDPRGQPDPQPQHF. CDR3 in DNA: TGTGCCAGCAGTGACCCCAGGGGGCAGCCTGACCCTCAGCCCCAGCATTTT.

The chain carries TRBV19 and TRBJ1-1, with D possibly being TRBD1 (5 bases). Deletions cut 6 bases from V and 0 bases from J, with 11 bases between. The germline gives CDR1 LNHDA, CDR2 SQIVND (reference sequence). The CDR3 has 14 amino acids. CDR3 region: CASSLGGVNTEAFF. The CDR3 DNA reads as TGTGCCAGTAGCCTCGGAGGGGTGAACACTGAAGCTTTCTTT.

DNA for the CDR3: TGTGCCAGTAGTATAACAGGGGCCGCACCTGGCTACACCTTC. It specifies CASSITGAAPGYTF. The chain employs TRBV19 and TRBJ1-2, with TRBD1 matching over 7 bases. The CDR3 length is 14 residues. The V gene's germline CDR1 is LNHDA and CDR2 SQIVND (reference sequence). J lost 7 bases, V lost 2 bases, and 7 bases had no gene match.

This chain links TRBV19 with TRBJ2-1; 8 bases line up with TRBD1. CDR1 is LNHDA, CDR2 SQIVND, per germline (reference sequence). Trimming at V came to 4 bases and at J to 7 bases, leaving 3 bases not matched to a gene. This CDR3 has 13 residues. CDR3 loop: CASSRQGRNEQFF. CDR3 DNA sequence: TGTGCCAGTAGTAGACAGGGGCGGAATGAGCAGTTCTTC. The variable domain in full, completed from reference TRBV19 and TRBJ2-1, reads DGGITQSPKYLFRKEGQNVTLSCEQNLNHDAMYWYRQDPGQGLRLIYYSQIVNDFQKGDIAEGYSVSREKKESFPLTVTSAQKNPTAFYLCASSRQGRNEQFFGPGTRLTVL.